These 11 T cell receptor beta chains were all obtained from the same sample, sequenced in a study of OX40 agonist ivuxolimab in advanced cancers. Libraries were prepared by immunoSEQ multiplex PCR; TCRdb keeps only in-frame clonotypes and omits some of them. Of around 80,000 clones listed, roughly nine tenths are singletons. The starting material was CD4+ or CD8+ T cells sorted from blood, obtained in a trial of the OX40 agonist ivuxolimab. The receptors come from an adult with an advanced solid tumor such as melanoma, head and neck, liver or kidney cancer.

The V call is TRBV5-1, the J call TRBJ2-5, with D perhaps being TRBD1 or TRBD2 (5 bases each). CDR1 is SGHRS and CDR2 is YFSETQ in the germline V gene. The CDR3 covers 13 residues. The V gene lost 2 bases and the J gene lost 2 bases, with 7 bases spanning the gap. The CDR3 loop reads CASSFGAQETQYF. The CDR3 nucleotides read TGCGCCAGCAGCTTCGGGGCACAAGAGACCCAGTACTTC.

This clone was recorded once. The chain couples TRBV14 to TRBJ2-6; 9 bases align to TRBD1. The germline CDR1 and CDR2 sequences are SGHDN and FVKESK. The CDR3 loop spans 18 amino acids. V was pared by 4 bases and J by 1 base, with 8 bases of the junction left unmatched. The chain's CDR3 is CASSLMDRGASGANVLTF. The CDR3 region has the DNA TGTGCCAGCAGCCTCATGGACAGGGGCGCATCTGGGGCCAACGTCCTGACTTTC.

V is TRBV5-4 and J is TRBJ1-2, with 7 bases fitting TRBD1. Germline CDR1 reads SGHNT; CDR2 reads YYREEE (reference sequence). The junction had 6 bases not matched to a gene; V was cut back by 4 bases and J by 6 bases. CDR3 size: 13 residues. The CDR3 region is CASSPDRRDGYTF. In nucleotides, the CDR3 is TGTGCCAGCAGCCCGGACAGGAGAGATGGCTACACCTTC.

In its sample, this clone was seen a few times. The V gene is TRBV5-1, the J gene TRBJ2-7; the D gene is possibly TRBD2 (6 bases). CDR1 is SGHRS, CDR2 YFSETQ, per germline. The CDR3 is 14 amino acids. Trimming shortened V by 0 bases and J by 6 bases, and 13 bases separated the two germline ends. This CDR3 reads CASSLAGVVAEQYF. CDR3 DNA: TGCGCCAGCAGCTTGGCGGGGGTCGTGGCCGAGCAGTACTTC.

This clone was detected only once. This rearrangement joins TRBV6-1 to TRBJ1-1, with D hard to call. V lost 5 bases and J lost 1, with 8 bases in between. The length of the CDR3 is 13 residues. Germline V gene data show CDR1 as MNHNS and CDR2 as SASEGT. CDR3 sequence reads: CASSPMRNTEAFF. The CDR3 DNA reads as TGTGCCAGCAGTCCCATGCGGAACACTGAAGCTTTCTTT.

The V gene is TRBV5-1, the J gene TRBJ2-1; 12 positions agree with TRBD1. CDR1 and CDR2 from the germline V gene are SGHRS and YFSETQ. J was trimmed by 10 bases and V by 4 bases; bases with no gene match: 12. This CDR3 comprises 16 residues. The CDR3 loop reads CASSPTGTGGFREQFF. The CDR3 DNA reads as TGCGCCAGCAGCCCCACCGGGACAGGGGGCTTTCGCGAGCAGTTCTTC. The full variable domain, rest sourced from reference TRBV5-1 and TRBJ2-1, is KAGVTQTPRYLIKTRGQQVTLSCSPISGHRSVSWYQQTPGQGLQFLFEYFSETQRNKGNFPGRFSGRQFSNSRSEMNVSTLELGDSALYLCASSPTGTGGFREQFFGPGTRLTVL.

V is TRBV5-1 and J is TRBJ2-1; tentative D call: TRBD1 (6 bases). This CDR3 has 14 residues. V lost 1 base to trimming and J lost 7 bases, with 12 bases between them. Germline V CDR1 and CDR2: SGHRS, YFSETQ. The CDR3 region has the DNA TGCGCCAGCAGCTTGACAGGGTTTAATAATGAGCAGTTCTTC. Protein: CASSLTGFNNEQFF.

The table lists this clone with a count of one. This rearrangement joins TRBV18 to TRBJ2-1; TRBD2 agrees at 13 bases. Per the germline V gene, CDR1 is KGHSH and CDR2 is LQKENI. Losses at the gene ends were 3 bases for V and 8 bases for J; bases not matched to a gene: 7. This CDR3 contains 16 residues. The CDR3 protein is CASSPVLGLAGDEQFF. CDR3 nucleotide sequence: TGTGCCAGCTCACCGGTACTAGGACTAGCGGGAGATGAGCAGTTCTTC. Using reference TRBV18 and TRBJ2-1 for the parts outside the CDR3, the full variable domain is NAGVMQNPRHLVRRRGQEARLRCSPMKGHSHVYWYRQLPEEGLKFMVYLQKENIIDESGMPKERFSAEFPKEGPSILRIQQVVRGDSAAYFCASSPVLGLAGDEQFFGPGTRLTVL.

In this sample, this clone turned up once. The rearrangement links TRBV5-1 to TRBJ1-1; D is uncertain. Trimming took off 4 bases at V and 0 bases at J, with 13 bases between the two ends. The CDR3 spans 15 residues. Germline values: CDR1 SGHRS, CDR2 YFSETQ. CDR3 protein: CASSRSLNMNTEAFF. Written as DNA, the CDR3 is TGCGCCAGCAGCAGGTCCCTTAACATGAACACTGAAGCTTTCTTT.

This CDR3 is CASSSRLAGNNEQFF. In nucleotides, the CDR3 is TGTGCCAGCAGTTCCCGACTAGCGGGAAACAATGAGCAGTTCTTC. The chain carries TRBV27 and TRBJ2-1, with 11 bases matching TRBD2. The CDR3 has 15 amino acids. Trimming at V came to 4 bases and at J to 5 bases, leaving 4 bases not matched to a gene. Germline V CDR1 and CDR2: MNHEY, SMNVEV (reference sequence).

The chain has TRBV5-1 and TRBJ2-7, with a weak D call TRBD1 (5 bases). The germline gives CDR1 SGHRS, CDR2 YFSETQ. The CDR3 loop spans 13 amino acids. Trimming pared 6 bases from V and 0 bases from J, leaving 10 bases between. The CDR3 loop reads CASIDDSSYEQYF. CDR3 bases: TGCGCCAGCATAGATGACAGCTCCTACGAGCAGTACTTC.